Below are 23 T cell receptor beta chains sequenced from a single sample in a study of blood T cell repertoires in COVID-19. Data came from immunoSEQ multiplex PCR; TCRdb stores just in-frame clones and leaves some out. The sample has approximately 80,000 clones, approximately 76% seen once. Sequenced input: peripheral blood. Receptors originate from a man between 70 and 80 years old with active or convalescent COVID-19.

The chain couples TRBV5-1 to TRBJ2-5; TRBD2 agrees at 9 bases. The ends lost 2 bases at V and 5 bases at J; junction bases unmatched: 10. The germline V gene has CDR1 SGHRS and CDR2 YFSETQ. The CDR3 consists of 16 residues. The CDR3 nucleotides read TGCGCCAGCAGCTTACGCGGGGGGGCCAGTGAGGAGACCCAGTACTTC. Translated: CASSLRGGASEETQYF.

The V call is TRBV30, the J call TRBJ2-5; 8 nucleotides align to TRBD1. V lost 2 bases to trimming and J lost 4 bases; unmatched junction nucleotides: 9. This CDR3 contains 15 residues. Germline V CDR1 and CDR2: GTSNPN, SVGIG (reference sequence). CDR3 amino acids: CAWSRTGTRTETQYF. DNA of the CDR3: TGTGCCTGGAGTCGGACAGGGACCAGAACAGAGACCCAGTACTTC.

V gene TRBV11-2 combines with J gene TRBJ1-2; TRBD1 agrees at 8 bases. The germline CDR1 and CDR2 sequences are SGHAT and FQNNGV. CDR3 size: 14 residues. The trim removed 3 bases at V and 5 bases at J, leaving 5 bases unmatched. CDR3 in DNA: TGTGCCAGCAGCTTGTCACAGGGGGATTATGGCTACACCTTC. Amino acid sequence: CASSLSQGDYGYTF.

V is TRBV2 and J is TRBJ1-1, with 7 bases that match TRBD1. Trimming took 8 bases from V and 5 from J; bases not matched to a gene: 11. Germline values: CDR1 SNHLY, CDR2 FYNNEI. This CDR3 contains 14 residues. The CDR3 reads CASRSQGIWTEAFF. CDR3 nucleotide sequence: TGTGCCAGCCGATCACAGGGGATCTGGACTGAAGCTTTCTTT. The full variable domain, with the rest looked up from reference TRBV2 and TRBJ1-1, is EPEVTQTPSHQVTQMGQEVILRCVPISNHLYFYWYRQILGQKVEFLVSFYNNEISEKSEIFDDQFSVERPDGSNFTLKIRSTKLEDSAMYFCASRSQGIWTEAFFGQGTRLTVV.

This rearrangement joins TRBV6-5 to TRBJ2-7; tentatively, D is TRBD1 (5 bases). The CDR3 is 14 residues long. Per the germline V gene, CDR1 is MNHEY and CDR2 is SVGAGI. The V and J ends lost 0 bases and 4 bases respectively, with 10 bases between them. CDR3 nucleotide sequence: TGTGCCAGCAGTTACTCGGTCCAGGGATACGAGCAGTACTTC. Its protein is CASSYSVQGYEQYF.

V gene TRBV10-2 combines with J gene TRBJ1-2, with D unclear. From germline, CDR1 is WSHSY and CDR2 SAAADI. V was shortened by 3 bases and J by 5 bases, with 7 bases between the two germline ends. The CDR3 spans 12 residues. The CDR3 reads CASSERLYGYTF. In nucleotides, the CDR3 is TGCGCCAGCAGTGAACGACTTTATGGCTACACCTTC.

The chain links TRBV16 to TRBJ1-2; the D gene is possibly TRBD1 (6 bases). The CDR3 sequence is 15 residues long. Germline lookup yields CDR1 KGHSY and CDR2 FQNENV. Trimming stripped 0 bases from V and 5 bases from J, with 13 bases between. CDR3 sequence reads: CASSQSWDTMYGYTF. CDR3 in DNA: TGTGCCAGCAGCCAATCGTGGGACACCATGTATGGCTACACCTTC.

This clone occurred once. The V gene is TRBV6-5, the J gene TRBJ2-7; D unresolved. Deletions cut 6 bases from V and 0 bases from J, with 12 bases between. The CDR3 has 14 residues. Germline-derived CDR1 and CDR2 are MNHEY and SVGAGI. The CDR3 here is CASSADGSSYEQYF. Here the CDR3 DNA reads TGTGCCAGCAGCGCTGACGGGTCCTCCTACGAGCAGTACTTC.

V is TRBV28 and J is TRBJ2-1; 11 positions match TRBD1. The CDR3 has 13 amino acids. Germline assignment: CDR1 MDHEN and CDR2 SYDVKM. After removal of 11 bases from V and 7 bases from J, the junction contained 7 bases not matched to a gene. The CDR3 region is CAGQGAWENEQFF. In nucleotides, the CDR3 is TGTGCCGGACAGGGGGCCTGGGAGAATGAGCAGTTCTTC.

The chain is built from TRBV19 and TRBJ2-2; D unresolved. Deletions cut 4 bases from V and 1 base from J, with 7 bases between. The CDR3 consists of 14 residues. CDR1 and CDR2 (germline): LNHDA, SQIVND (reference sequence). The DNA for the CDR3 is TGTGCCAGTAGTACGAGACAGAACACCGGGGAGCTGTTTTTT. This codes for CASSTRQNTGELFF.

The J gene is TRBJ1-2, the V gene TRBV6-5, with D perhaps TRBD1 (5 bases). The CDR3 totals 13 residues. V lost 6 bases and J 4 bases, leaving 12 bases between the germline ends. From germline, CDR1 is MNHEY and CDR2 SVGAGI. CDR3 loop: CASRPDTSYGYTF. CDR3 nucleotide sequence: TGTGCCAGCAGGCCGGACACAAGCTATGGCTACACCTTC.

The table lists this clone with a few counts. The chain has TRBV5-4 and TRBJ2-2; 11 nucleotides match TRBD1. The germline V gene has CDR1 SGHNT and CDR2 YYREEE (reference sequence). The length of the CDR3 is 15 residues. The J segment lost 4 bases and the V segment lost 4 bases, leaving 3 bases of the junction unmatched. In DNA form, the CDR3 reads TGTGCCAGCAGCCCGGACAGGGGGCCCACCGGGGAGCTGTTTTTT. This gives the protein CASSPDRGPTGELFF.

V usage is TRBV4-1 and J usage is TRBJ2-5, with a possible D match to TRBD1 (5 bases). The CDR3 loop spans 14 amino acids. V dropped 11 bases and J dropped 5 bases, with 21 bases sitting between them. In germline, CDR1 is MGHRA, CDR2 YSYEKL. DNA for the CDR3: TGCGCCTCGAGCCAGACAGAGTCAGGGGAGACCCAGTACTTC. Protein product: CASSQTESGETQYF.

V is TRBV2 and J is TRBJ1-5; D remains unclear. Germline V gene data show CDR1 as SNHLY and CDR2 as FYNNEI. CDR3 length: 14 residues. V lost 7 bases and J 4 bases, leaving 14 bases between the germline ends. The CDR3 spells CASMEEAGNQPQHF. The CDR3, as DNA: TGTGCCAGCATGGAGGAGGCGGGGAATCAGCCCCAGCATTTT.

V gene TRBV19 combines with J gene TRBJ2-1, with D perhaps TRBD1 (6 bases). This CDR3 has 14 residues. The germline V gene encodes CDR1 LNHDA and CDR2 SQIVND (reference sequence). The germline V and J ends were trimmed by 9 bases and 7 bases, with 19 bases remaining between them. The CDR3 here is CASLDRPEWNEQFF. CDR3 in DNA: TGTGCCAGCTTAGACAGGCCCGAGTGGAATGAGCAGTTCTTC.

This chain's CDR3 is CASSWDIGTQYF. Here the CDR3 DNA reads TGTGCCAGCAGCTGGGACATTGGTACGCAGTATTTT. The chain combines TRBV5-6 with TRBJ2-3; D possibly corresponds to TRBD1 (6 bases). V was trimmed by 3 bases and J by 8 bases, leaving 10 bases between them. The CDR3 runs to 12 residues. Germline CDR1 is SGHDT and CDR2 is YYEEEE. The variable domain in full, with the rest retrieved from reference TRBV5-6 and TRBJ2-3, is DAGVTQSPTHLIKTRGQQVTLRCSPKSGHDTVSWYQQALGQGPQFIFQYYEEEERQRGNFPDRFSGHQFPNYSSELNVNALLLGDSALYLCASSWDIGTQYFGPGTRLTVL.

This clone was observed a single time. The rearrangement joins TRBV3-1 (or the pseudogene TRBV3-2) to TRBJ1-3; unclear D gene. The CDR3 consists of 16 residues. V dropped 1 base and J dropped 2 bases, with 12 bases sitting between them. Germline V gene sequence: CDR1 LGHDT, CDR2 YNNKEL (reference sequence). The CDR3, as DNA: TGTGCCAGCAGCCAAGGCGGAGCTCTGGCTGGAAACACCATATATTTT. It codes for CASSQGGALAGNTIYF.

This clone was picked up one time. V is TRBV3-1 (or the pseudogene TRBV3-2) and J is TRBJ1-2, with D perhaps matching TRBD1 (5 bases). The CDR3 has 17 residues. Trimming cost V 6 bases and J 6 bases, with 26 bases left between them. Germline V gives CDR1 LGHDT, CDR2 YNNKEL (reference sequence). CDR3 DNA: TGTGCCAGCAGTTCTCTGGGGCGATCACGCCGACACAATGGCTACACCTTC. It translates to CASSSLGRSRRHNGYTF.

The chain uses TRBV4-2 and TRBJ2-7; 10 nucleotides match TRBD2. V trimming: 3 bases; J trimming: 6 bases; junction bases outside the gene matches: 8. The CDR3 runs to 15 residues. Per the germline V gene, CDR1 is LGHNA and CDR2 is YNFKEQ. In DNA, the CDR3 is TGTGCCAGCAGCCAGACGGGCATAGCGGGGGGCGAGCAGTACTTC. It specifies CASSQTGIAGGEQYF.

The CDR3 DNA reads as TGTGCCAGCAGTTTACGGGGACAGGTCTGGGATGGCTACACCTTC. Its translation is CASSLRGQVWDGYTF. The rearrangement joins TRBV6-2 or TRBV6-3 to TRBJ1-2; 8 nucleotides line up with TRBD1. Germline lookup yields CDR1 MNHEY and CDR2 SVGEGT. CDR3 length equals 15 residues. V trimming: 4 bases; J trimming: 6 bases; junction bases outside the gene matches: 10.

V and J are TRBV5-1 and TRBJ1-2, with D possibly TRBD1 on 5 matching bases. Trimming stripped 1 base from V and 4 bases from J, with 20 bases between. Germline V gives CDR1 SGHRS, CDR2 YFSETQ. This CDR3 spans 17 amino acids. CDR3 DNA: TGCGCCAGCAGCTTGAGTTCCCGAGGGCAGGGACTCTATGGCTACACCTTC. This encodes CASSLSSRGQGLYGYTF.

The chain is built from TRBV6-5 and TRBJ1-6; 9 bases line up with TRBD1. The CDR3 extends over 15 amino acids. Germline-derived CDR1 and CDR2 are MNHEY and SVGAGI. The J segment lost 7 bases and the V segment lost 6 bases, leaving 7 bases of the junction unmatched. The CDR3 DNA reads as TGTGCCAGCAGACCCGGGACAGGGCCAAATTCACCCCTCCACTTT. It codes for CASRPGTGPNSPLHF.

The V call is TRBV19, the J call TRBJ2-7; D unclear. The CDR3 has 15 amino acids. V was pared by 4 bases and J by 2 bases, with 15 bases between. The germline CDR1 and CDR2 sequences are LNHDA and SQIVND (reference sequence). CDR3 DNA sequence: TGTGCCAGTAGTAGGTCGCATGGAGAAACCTACGAGCAGTACTTC. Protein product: CASSRSHGETYEQYF.